Sequencing of this T cell receptor beta chain was carried out in a study of radiation and T cells in renal cell carcinoma. Sequenced by immunoSEQ multiplex PCR; TCRdb stores in-frame clones only, minus some. The sample includes 120,000 to 150,000 clones, 70% to 90% seen only once; the top ten take around a sixth. This sample's time point: blood 4 weeks post-SBRT, at nephrectomy. Treatment defined: 15 Gy SBRT to primary tumor, nephrectomy 4 weeks later. Nephrectomy followed 15 Gy stereotactic body radiation by 4 weeks. The patient's renal cell carcinoma had clear cell pathology. Germline CDR1 SGHRS, CDR2 YFSETQ. CDR3 length equals 13 residues. Unmatched junction bases numbered 5, after V lost 4 bases and J lost 6 bases.

The chain links TRBV5-1 to TRBJ2-7; 9 bases line up with TRBD1. The material sequenced was blood, taken from a patient whose treatment included radiotherapy and nephrectomy. This sequence was found in a woman in her forties or fifties with renal cell carcinoma. CDR3 DNA: TGCGCCAGCAGCAGCGGGACAGGGCTCGAGCAGTACTTC. This codes for CASSSGTGLEQYF.